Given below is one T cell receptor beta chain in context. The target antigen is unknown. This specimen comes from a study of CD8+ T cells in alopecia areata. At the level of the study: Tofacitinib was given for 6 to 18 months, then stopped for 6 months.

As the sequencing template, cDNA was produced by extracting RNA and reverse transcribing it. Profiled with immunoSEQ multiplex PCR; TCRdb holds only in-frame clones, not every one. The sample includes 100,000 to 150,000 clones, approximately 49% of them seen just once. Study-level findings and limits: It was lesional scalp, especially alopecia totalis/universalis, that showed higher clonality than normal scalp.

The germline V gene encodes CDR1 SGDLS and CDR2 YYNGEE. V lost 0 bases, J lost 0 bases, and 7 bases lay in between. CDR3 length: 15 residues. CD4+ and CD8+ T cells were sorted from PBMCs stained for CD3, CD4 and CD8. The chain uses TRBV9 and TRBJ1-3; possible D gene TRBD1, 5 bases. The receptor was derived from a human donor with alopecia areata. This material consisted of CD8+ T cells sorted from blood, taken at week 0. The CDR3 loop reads CASSVAGASGNTIYF. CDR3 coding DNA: TGTGCCAGCAGCGTAGCTGGGGCCTCTGGAAACACCATATATTTT.